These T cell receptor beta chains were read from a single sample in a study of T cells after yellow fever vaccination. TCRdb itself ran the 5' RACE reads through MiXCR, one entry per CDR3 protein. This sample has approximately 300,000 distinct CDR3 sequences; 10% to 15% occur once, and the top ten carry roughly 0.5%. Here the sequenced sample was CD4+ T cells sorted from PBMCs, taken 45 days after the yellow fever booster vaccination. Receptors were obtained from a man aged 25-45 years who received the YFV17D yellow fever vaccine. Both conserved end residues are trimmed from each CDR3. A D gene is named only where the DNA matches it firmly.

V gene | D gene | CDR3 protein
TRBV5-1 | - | ASSLGQLNSPLH
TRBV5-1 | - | ASSLDGDYGYT
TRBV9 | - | ASSVVSNTGELF
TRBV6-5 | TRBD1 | ASSTGGREQF
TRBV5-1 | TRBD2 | ASSLSAGGLTDTQY
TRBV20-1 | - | SATPDADTQY
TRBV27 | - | ASSPRVGDTGELF
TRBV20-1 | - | SSASTGHTYNEQF
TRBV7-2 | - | ASNLAGAQETQY
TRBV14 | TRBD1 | ASSNKDRRLVGYNEQF
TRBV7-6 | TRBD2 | ASSFRLAGRSSYNEQF
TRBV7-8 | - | ASSSPPADTQY
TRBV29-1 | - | SAAGPSNTEAF
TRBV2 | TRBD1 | ASGKTGSRANVLT
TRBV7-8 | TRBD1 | ASSSRNPGQGAGEQY
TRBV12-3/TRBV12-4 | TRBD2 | ASTLGLAGAYEQF
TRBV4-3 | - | ASSLRGTEAF
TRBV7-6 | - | ASSPEWAKETQY
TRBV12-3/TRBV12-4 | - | ASSFSGYGYT
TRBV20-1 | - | SASPIAVSYEQY
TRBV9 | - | ASSVGDTWSYEQY
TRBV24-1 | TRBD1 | ATSDLGQGSYNEQF
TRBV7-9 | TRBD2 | ASSLRAGTSGIYEQY
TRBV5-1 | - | ASSLELGNEQF
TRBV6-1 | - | ASSALRGGTEAF
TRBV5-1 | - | ASSLAREASYEQY
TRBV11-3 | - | ASSPMGYNEQF
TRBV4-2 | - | ASSQEGRRGVINYGYT
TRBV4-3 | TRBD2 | ASSQGGLAGGQETQY
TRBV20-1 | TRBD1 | SGRALRQGSSYEQY
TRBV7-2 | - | ASSSYNLPYEQY
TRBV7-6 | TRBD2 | ASSHGTSGNYEQY
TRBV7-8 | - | ASSSDPKGEQY
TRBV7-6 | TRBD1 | ASSSQGDEQY
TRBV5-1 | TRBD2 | ASSLAAGAGSGELF
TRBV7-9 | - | ASSLGTNYEQY
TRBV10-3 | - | AISDTPHTQY
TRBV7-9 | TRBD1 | ASSFSTGRYGYT
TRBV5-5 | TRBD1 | ASSPLGQVTDTQY
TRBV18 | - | ASWGATGELF